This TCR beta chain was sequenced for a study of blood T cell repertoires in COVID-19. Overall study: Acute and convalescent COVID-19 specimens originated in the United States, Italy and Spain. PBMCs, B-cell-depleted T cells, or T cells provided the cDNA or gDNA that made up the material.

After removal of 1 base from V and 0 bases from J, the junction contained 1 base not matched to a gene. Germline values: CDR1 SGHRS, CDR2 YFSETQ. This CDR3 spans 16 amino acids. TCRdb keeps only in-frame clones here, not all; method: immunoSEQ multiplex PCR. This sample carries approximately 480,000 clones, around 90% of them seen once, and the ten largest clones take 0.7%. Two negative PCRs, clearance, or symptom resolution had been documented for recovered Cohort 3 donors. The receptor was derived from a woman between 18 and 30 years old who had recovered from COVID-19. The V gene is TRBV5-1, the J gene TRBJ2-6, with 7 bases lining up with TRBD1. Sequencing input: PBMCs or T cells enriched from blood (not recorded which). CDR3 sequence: CASSLRDSSGANVLTF. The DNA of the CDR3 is TGCGCCAGCAGCTTGCGGGACAGCTCTGGGGCCAACGTCCTGACTTTC.